This record covers a single TCR beta chain. Per the original methods: Reference gene primer amplification gave estimated nucleated cell counts. Profiled with immunoSEQ multiplex PCR; TCRdb holds only in-frame clones, not every one. V, J and clone size are those of that table, while D and trimming were read from the DNA. This repertoire shows about 57,000 clones, about nine tenths found once; its top ten account for under 2.5%. This specimen comes from a study of blood T cell repertoires in COVID-19. At the level of the study: COVID-19 samples from acute and convalescent phases originated in the United States, Italy and Spain. The cDNA or gDNA used as material had been derived from T cells, B-cell-depleted T cells, or PBMCs.

Sequencing was done on a sample of peripheral blood. The receptor comes from a man aged 55 to 70 with acute or convalescent COVID-19.

The CDR3 is CASSMSPSGTGYGYTF. DNA for the CDR3: TGTGCCAGTAGTATGTCCCCATCCGGGACAGGCTATGGCTACACCTTC. The genes are TRBV19 and TRBJ1-2; 8 bases match TRBD1. From germline, CDR1 is LNHDA and CDR2 SQIVND (reference sequence). The CDR3 loop spans 16 amino acids. V was clipped by 3 bases and J by 4 bases; unmatched bases: 10.